This record looks at one T cell receptor (beta chain) sequence and its context. This sample is drawn from a study of T cell changes during pregnancy in multiple sclerosis. Trimming took 4 bases from V and 0 from J, leaving 10 bases between them. The CDR3 has 14 residues. Per the germline V gene, CDR1 is SGHRS and CDR2 is YFSETQ. Using immunoSEQ multiplex PCR, the repertoire was profiled, and TCRdb retains in-frame clones only, with some absent. The table lists around 92,000 clones, around 92% of them singletons. The V call is TRBV5-1, the J call TRBJ1-1; possible D gene TRBD1, 5 bases. The sequencing here drew on peripheral blood, taken in the third trimester of pregnancy. The TCR sequence derives from a female donor with multiple sclerosis, enrolled in a pregnancy study. CDR3 region: CASSQQELNTEAFF. The DNA of the CDR3 is TGCGCCAGCAGCCAACAGGAGCTGAACACTGAAGCTTTCTTT.